The present T cell receptor (beta chain) was sequenced within a study of CD8 T cell repertoires and HIV-1 epitope variants. As for the study in general: T cells were stimulated with Twenty-five Gag and Nef peptides separately.

Germline-derived CDR1 and CDR2 are SGHTS and YDEGEE. CDR3 length: 15 residues. The ends were cut back, 2 bases at V and 2 bases at J, with 11 bases in the middle. In regard to this clone: Its target is not known.

Assay: immunoSEQ multiplex PCR; the TCRdb copy retains only in-frame clones and omits some. The table lists about 4,600 clones, around 67% of them singletons. The chain links TRBV5-8 to TRBJ1-3, with D perhaps matching TRBD1 (5 bases). The sequence was collected from a male donor with HIV. Input material: cultured CD8+ T cells derived from PBMCs. CDR3 sequence (DNA): TGTGCCAGCAGCTTCGGACGGGACCCTGGAAACACCATATATTTT. Translating it yields CASSFGRDPGNTIYF.